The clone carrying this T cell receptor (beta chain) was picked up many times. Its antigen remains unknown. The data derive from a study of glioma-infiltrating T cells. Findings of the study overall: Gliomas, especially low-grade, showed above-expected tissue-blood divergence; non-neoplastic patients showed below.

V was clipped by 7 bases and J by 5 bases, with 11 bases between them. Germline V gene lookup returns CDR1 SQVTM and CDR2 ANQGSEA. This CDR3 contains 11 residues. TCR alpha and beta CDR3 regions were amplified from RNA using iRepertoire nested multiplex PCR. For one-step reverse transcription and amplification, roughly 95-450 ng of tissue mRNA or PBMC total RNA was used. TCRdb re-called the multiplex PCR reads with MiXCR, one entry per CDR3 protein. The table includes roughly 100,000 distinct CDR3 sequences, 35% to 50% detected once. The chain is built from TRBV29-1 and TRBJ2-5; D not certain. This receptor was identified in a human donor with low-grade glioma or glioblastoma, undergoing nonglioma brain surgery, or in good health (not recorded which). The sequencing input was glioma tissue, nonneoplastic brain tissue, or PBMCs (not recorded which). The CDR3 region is CSGARGETQYF. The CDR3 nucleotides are TGCAGCGGGGCGAGAGGTGAGACCCAGTACTTC.